This T cell receptor (beta chain) was identified during a study of regulatory T cells in long-lasting Graves disease. The length of the CDR3 is 12 residues. Germline CDR1 reads MDHEN; CDR2 reads SYDVKM. V was trimmed by 1 base and J by 7 bases, leaving 4 bases between them. Relying on iRepertoire HTBI primers and Arm-PCR of CDR3 regions, the team built TCR beta libraries. TCRdb called the multiplex PCR reads again in MiXCR, with one record for every CDR3 protein. The sample carries 350,000 to 400,000 distinct CDR3 sequences, 15% recorded once. This clonotype was counted many times. The time point here: newly diagnosed GD, antithyroid drugs for less than 3 months. From RNA extracted from PBMCs, the TCR library was made.

The rearrangement joins TRBV28 to TRBJ1-4, with D uncertain. This material consisted of peripheral blood mononuclear cells (PBMCs), taken at new diagnosis, from a patient treated with antithyroid drugs. This sequence originates from a female donor with Graves disease. CDR3 region: CASSLYGEKLFF. CDR3 coding DNA: TGTGCCAGCAGTTTATATGGTGAAAAACTGTTTTTT.